This TCR beta chain was found in a study of neurological immune-mediated disorders. Findings and limits, study-wide: Expanded clones shared no identical CDR3 amino acid sequences across subjects, which suggested private TCR-beta repertoires in all groups. When grouped phylogenetically, the repertoires of 18 of the 34 multiple sclerosis patients fell together in one related-CDR3 cluster, which is a possible signature.

The cDNA was generated by 5'RACE with 10-nucleotide random UMIs. TCRdb reprocessed the 5' RACE reads via MiXCR and lists one record per CDR3 protein. The sample contains 52,000 or so distinct CDR3 sequences, over 3.5% of which appear only once. The sorted libraries took roughly 990,000 CD4+ or CD8+ T cells. This clonotype was recorded many times. The antigen remains undetermined. In germline, CDR1 is WSHSY, CDR2 SAAADI. The germline V and J ends were trimmed by 6 bases and 7 bases, with 15 bases remaining between them. This CDR3 has 13 residues. The chain couples TRBV10-2 to TRBJ1-2; maybe TRBD1 (5 bases). Source material: CD4+ T cells from blood. The TCR was taken from a woman in her forties with multiple sclerosis. The CDR3 nucleotides are TGCGCCAGCAGCCTTCCAGGGACGGGTGGCTACACCTTC. Its translation: CASSLPGTGGYTF.